Listed below are T cell receptor beta chains from one sample, sequenced in a study of CD8+ T cells in alopecia areata. Using immunoSEQ multiplex PCR, the repertoire was profiled, and TCRdb retains in-frame clones only, with some absent. The sample shows 90,000 to 150,000 clones, 50% to 55% of them seen only once. This specimen consisted of CD4+ T cells sorted from blood, obtained at week 4, from a patient treated with tofacitinib. The source is a human donor with alopecia areata. The conserved cysteine and the conserved F or W are not part of the CDR3 here. The order of the fields is V gene, CDR3 length, J gene, CDR3 protein.

v_gene: TRBV30
len: 10
j_gene: TRBJ2-7
CDR3aa: AWSRSSYEQY

v_gene: TRBV7-2
len: 16
j_gene: TRBJ2-3
CDR3aa: ASSLDPARSPSQGTQY

v_gene: TRBV29-1
len: 9
j_gene: TRBJ1-2
CDR3aa: SVEVYYGYT

v_gene: TRBV30
len: 11
j_gene: TRBJ1-1
CDR3aa: AWSPRVNTEAF

v_gene: TRBV4-1
len: 12
j_gene: TRBJ2-1
CDR3aa: ASSQDGAWNEQF

v_gene: TRBV6-5
len: 13
j_gene: TRBJ2-7
CDR3aa: ASSYGRGDSYEQY

v_gene: TRBV4-2
len: 12
j_gene: TRBJ2-3
CDR3aa: ASSQGGWADTQY

v_gene: TRBV5-6
len: 15
j_gene: TRBJ2-3
CDR3aa: ASSLVPGQGAGDTQY

v_gene: TRBV7-9
len: 14
j_gene: TRBJ2-3
CDR3aa: ASSLVVQTGTDTQY

v_gene: TRBV11-2
len: 13
j_gene: TRBJ2-3
CDR3aa: ASSLGRAFTDTQY

v_gene: TRBV29-1
len: 13
j_gene: TRBJ2-3
CDR3aa: SAWPSGGITDTQY

v_gene: TRBV30
len: 12
j_gene: TRBJ1-1
CDR3aa: AWSSGYKNTEAF

v_gene: TRBV30
len: 13
j_gene: TRBJ1-1
CDR3aa: AWSVDLVRGTEAF

v_gene: TRBV5-6
len: 12
j_gene: TRBJ2-1
CDR3aa: ASTRRGAYNEQF

v_gene: TRBV30
len: 9
j_gene: TRBJ1-2
CDR3aa: AWSVGGGYT

v_gene: TRBV15
len: 13
j_gene: TRBJ1-5
CDR3aa: ATSQGGSANQPQH

v_gene: TRBV2
len: 11
j_gene: TRBJ1-6
CDR3aa: ASRGTANSPLH

v_gene: TRBV29-1
len: 10
j_gene: TRBJ2-5
CDR3aa: SVEANQETQY

v_gene: TRBV5-1
len: 13
j_gene: TRBJ1-4
CDR3aa: ASSPQTGSFEKLF

v_gene: TRBV19
len: 13
j_gene: TRBJ1-1
CDR3aa: ASSSSGKPNTEAF

v_gene: TRBV15
len: 14
j_gene: TRBJ1-2
CDR3aa: ATSRAQGQARGGYT

v_gene: TRBV6-5
len: 11
j_gene: TRBJ2-7
CDR3aa: ASSKGTPYEQC

v_gene: TRBV11-3
len: 14
j_gene: TRBJ2-4
CDR3aa: ASSLEGTGAKNIQY